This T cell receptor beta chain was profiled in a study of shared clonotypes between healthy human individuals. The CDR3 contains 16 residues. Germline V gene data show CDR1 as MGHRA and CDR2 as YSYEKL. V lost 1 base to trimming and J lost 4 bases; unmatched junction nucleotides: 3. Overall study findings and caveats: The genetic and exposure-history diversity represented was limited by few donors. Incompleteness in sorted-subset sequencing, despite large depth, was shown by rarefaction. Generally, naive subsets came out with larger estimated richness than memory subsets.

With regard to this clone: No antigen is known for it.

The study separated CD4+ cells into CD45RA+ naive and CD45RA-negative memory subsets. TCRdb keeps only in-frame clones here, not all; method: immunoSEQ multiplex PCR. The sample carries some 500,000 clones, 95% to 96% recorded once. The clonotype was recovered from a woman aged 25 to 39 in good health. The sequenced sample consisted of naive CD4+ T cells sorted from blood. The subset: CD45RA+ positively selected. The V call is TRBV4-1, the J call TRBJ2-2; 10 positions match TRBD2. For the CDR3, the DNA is TGCGCCAGCAGCCAAGTCCAGCGGGGGGGCACCGGGGAGCTGTTTTTT. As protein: CASSQVQRGGTGELFF.